This entry features one T cell receptor (beta chain) sequence. This clone was picked up many times. Its antigen is unknown. Per-nucleotide qualities are absent, and no much larger clonotype sits a single base away. These data come from a study of T cell responses to AZD1222 COVID-19 vaccine (dated by TCRdb to the early 2020s). As for the study more broadly: AZD1222 recipients with second doses at about 4 weeks or about 12 weeks were pooled, because spike-specific TCR depth and breadth did not differ between schedules. TCR sequencing was performed for fewer than 250 trial participants, of whom about 210 were given two doses of AZD1222 and around 26 were given two doses of MenACWY control vaccine. Trial participants were enrolled by age into 18-55, 56-69 and 70-plus year subgroups, with approximately 150, 28 and 58 TCR-sequenced participants respectively. The study at large found these results: Nearly half of unique spike-specific TCRs reportedly recognized epitopes outside regions mutated in the B.1.351 and B.1.1.7 variants. No day 14 peak-response samples were available, so repertoires were characterized only after the peak T cell response. In the small 56-69-year group, the increase in depth fell short of significance, most likely because of low power. After two AZD1222 doses, spike-specific TCR breadth and depth were significantly higher than at day 0 and than in MenACWY recipients. Conclusions about previously exposed vaccinees are limited because only six or seven AZD1222 recipients were SARS-CoV-2 seropositive at baseline. The whole spike protein was spanned by vaccine-associated CD4 TCRs, and dominant responses were seen in regions 160-218 and 743-854. Participants were mostly white British and included more females than males, and it was suggested by the authors that clonal diversity may have been underestimated.

The CDR3 regions of human TCRbeta chains were analyzed by immunosequencing. As for how the authors treated the data: Repertoire TCRs were checked for matches against a reference library of SARS-CoV-2-specific TCRs that had been generated using the MIRA antigen-specificity platform. Breadth was defined as the fraction of unique TCRs that were SARS-CoV-2-associated. Depth was defined as the fraction of total T cells that were SARS-CoV-2-associated. Using the MIRA data, each spike-specific TCR was mapped to the spike region that the TCR reacts to and placed in a CD4 or CD8 class. Log10-transformed breadth and depth values were compared by one-way ANOVA with Sidak's multiple comparisons tests. TCRdb re-hosts the immuneACCESS table, in-frame sequences only. Its copies lack some clones; in the studies checked, an unresolved V gene accounts for under half of them, and the cause for the rest is not known. V and J calls and clone size are copied from that table; D and trimming were computed from the DNA. Recorded for this sample are some 110,000 clones; more than 85% of them occurred a single time. Of the sample, 5% falls within the top ten clones.

Interpreted using the paper, the time point label stands for: baseline before first vaccination. The vaccinee samples were drawn from two UK trials, COV001 and COV002, one of which was a single-blind randomized controlled phase 2/3 trial testing AZD1222 (ChAdOx1 nCoV-19) in healthy adults. For TCRbeta chain sequencing, PBMC samples were collected from trial participants at day 0 and at day 28 after the second dose. V sheds 4 bases and J sheds 1 base, leaving 12 bases between their ends. From cysteine to phenylalanine, the CDR3 is 15 amino acids long. Solely the CDR3 DNA is kept, with 45 bases framed from the first base. Per the germline V gene, SGHRS is the CDR1 and YFSETQ is the CDR2.

The source of this sequence is an adult in good health. The material sequenced was peripheral blood, taken on day 0 of AZD1222 vaccination. The chain is assembled from TRBV5-1 and TRBJ1-3; the D segment could be TRBD1, given 6 matching bases. CDR3 protein: CASSDTGFSGNTIYF. The bases read TGCGCCAGCAGCGATACAGGGTTTTCTGGAAACACCATATATTTT.